These 7 T cell receptor beta chains were all obtained from the same sample, sequenced in a study of OX40 agonist ivuxolimab in advanced cancers. Profiled with immunoSEQ multiplex PCR; TCRdb holds only in-frame clones, not every one. In the table there are tens of thousands of clones, more than 75% of which are singletons. The specimen was CD4+ or CD8+ T cells sorted from blood, collected in a trial of the OX40 agonist ivuxolimab. These receptors were collected from an adult with an advanced solid tumor such as melanoma, head and neck, liver or kidney cancer.

This clone was seen once. The chain joins TRBV19 to TRBJ1-5, with D possibly matching TRBD1 (6 bases). V shed 5 bases and J shed 2 bases, with 7 bases lying between them. Per the germline V gene, CDR1 is LNHDA and CDR2 is SQIVND (reference sequence). CDR3 length: 13 amino acids. CDR3 sequence reads: CASSAGGNQPQHF. Here the CDR3 DNA reads TGTGCCAGTAGTGCAGGGGGCAATCAGCCCCAGCATTTT.

V is TRBV29-1 and J is TRBJ1-4; D remains ambiguous. V lost 4 bases, J lost 5 bases, and 8 bases lay in between. The CDR3 has 12 residues. Germline values: CDR1 SQVTM, CDR2 ANQGSEA. Here the CDR3 DNA reads TGCAGCGTTGGTGGTGTGAATGAAAAACTGTTTTTT. It translates to CSVGGVNEKLFF.

This chain joins TRBV14 and TRBJ1-1; 9 positions match TRBD1. The CDR3 is made up of 15 amino acids. From germline, CDR1 is SGHDN and CDR2 FVKESK. The trim removed 3 bases at V and 1 base at J, leaving 3 bases unmatched. CDR3 sequence reads: CASSQGQGSNTEAFF. Written as DNA, the CDR3 is TGTGCCAGCAGCCAGGGACAGGGTTCGAACACTGAAGCTTTCTTT.

This sequence joins TRBV6-5 and TRBJ2-3; D ambiguous. With 7 bases removed from V and 2 bases from J, the gap between germline ends came to 7 bases. This CDR3 comprises 12 residues. CDR1 MNHEY and CDR2 SVGAGI come from the germline V gene. DNA for the CDR3: TGTGCCAGCACAGCTACCACAGATACGCAGTATTTT. Residues: CASTATTDTQYF.

The chain has TRBV27 and TRBJ1-1, with 8 positions matching TRBD1. The CDR3 runs to 16 residues. Germline V lookup: CDR1 MNHEY, CDR2 SMNVEV (reference sequence). V lost 4 bases and J lost 5; bases outside the gene matches: 12. The CDR3, as DNA: TGTGCCAGCAGTTACTCCAGGGGGCAGAGGAGGACTGAAGCTTTCTTT. Its protein is CASSYSRGQRRTEAFF.

The chain joins TRBV5-1 to TRBJ1-2; no definite D call. The V and J ends lost 6 bases and 5 bases respectively, with 23 bases between them. The CDR3 has 16 residues. Germline CDR1 SGHRS, CDR2 YFSETQ. In nucleotides, the CDR3 is TGCGCCAGCACCGAACAGCCTTCCACTGAGAATTATGGCTACACCTTC. This gives the protein CASTEQPSTENYGYTF.

V is TRBV2 and J is TRBJ2-7; D not resolved. The CDR3 runs to 13 residues. From germline, CDR1 is SNHLY and CDR2 FYNNEI. V shed 1 base and J shed 3 bases, with 7 bases lying between them. The CDR3 DNA reads as TGTGCCAGCAGTGAAGGGCTCCTCTACGAGCAGTACTTC. Amino acid sequence: CASSEGLLYEQYF.